The following is a TCR beta chain sequence with its context. The J segment lost 2 bases and the V segment lost 1 base, leaving 4 bases of the junction unmatched. The V gene's germline CDR1 is SGHNT and CDR2 YENEEA. This CDR3 contains 15 residues. The data originate from a study of blood T cell repertoires in COVID-19. Study as a whole: Samples of COVID-19 (acute and convalescent) were obtained from the United States, Italy and Spain.

Cohort placement rested on clinical history that participants reported themselves. Using immunoSEQ multiplex PCR, the repertoire was profiled, and TCRdb retains in-frame clones only, with some absent. The sample has about 250,000 clones, around 86% seen once. This receptor was identified in a woman aged 45-65 years who had recovered from COVID-19. The sequencing input was PBMCs or T cells enriched from blood (not recorded which). The chain combines TRBV11-3 with TRBJ2-7; 8 nucleotides line up with TRBD2. Here the CDR3 DNA reads TGTGCCAGCAGCTTAGGGTCAGCGGGAGCCTACGAGCAGTACTTC. Protein product: CASSLGSAGAYEQYF.